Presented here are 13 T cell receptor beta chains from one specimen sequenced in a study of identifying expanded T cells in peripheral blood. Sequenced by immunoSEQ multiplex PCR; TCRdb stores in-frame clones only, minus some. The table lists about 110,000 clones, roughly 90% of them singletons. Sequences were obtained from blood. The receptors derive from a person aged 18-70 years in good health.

DNA for the CDR3: TGTGCCAGCAGCTTAGGGACAGGGAGTGTCACTGAAGCTTTCTTT. Its protein product is CASSLGTGSVTEAFF. The V gene is TRBV11-2, the J gene TRBJ1-1, with TRBD1 matching over 8 bases. The length of the CDR3 is 15 residues. The germline gives CDR1 SGHAT, CDR2 FQNNGV. After removal of 1 base from V and 4 bases from J, the junction contained 5 bases not matched to a gene.

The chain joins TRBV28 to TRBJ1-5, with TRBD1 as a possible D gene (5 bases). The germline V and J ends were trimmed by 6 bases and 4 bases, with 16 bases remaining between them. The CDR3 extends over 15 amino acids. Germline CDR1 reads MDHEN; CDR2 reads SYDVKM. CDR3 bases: TGTGCCAGCAGCCCCCCTAGCGGGGCGAATCAGCCCCAGCATTTT. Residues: CASSPPSGANQPQHF.

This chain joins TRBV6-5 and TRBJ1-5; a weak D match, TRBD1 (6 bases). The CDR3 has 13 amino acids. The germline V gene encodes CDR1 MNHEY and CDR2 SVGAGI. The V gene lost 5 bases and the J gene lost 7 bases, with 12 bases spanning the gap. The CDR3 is CASSRGARQPQHF. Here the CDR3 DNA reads TGTGCCAGCAGTCGGGGGGCCCGGCAGCCCCAGCATTTT.

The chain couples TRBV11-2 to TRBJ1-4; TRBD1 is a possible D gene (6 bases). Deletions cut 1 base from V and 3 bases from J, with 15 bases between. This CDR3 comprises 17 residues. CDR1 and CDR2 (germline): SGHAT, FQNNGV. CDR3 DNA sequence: TGTGCCAGCAGCTTAGCGGCAACAGGGCTTGCTAATGAAAAACTGTTTTTT. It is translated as CASSLAATGLANEKLFF.

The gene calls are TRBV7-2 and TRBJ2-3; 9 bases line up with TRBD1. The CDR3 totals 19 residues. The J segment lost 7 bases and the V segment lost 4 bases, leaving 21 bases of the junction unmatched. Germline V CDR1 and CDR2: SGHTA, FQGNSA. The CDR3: CASSSEGQGVKLGLYTQYF. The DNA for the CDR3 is TGTGCCAGCAGCTCCGAGGGACAGGGAGTTAAACTGGGACTGTATACGCAGTATTTT.

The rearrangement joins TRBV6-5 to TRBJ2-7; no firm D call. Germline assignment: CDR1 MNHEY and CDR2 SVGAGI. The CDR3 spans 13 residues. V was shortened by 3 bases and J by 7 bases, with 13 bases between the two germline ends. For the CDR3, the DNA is TGTGCCAGCAGTTATAAAGCCCCCGGAGAGCAGTACTTC. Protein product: CASSYKAPGEQYF.

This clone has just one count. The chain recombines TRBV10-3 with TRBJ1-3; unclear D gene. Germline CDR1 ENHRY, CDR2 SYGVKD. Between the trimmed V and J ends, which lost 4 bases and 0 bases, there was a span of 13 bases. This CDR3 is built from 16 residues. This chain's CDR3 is CAISGLVSASGNTIYF. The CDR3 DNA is TGTGCCATCAGTGGGCTGGTCTCAGCCTCTGGAAACACCATATATTTT.

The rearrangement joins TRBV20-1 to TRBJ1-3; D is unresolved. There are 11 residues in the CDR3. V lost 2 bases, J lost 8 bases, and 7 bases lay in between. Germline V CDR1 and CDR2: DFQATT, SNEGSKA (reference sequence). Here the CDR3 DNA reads TGCAGTGCTAGACTTAGAGACACCATATATTTT. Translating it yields CSARLRDTIYF.

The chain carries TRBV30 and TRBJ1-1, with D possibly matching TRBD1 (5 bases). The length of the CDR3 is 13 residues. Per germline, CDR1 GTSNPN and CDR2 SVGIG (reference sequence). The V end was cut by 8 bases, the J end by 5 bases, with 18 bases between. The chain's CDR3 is CAGKGQGYTEAFF. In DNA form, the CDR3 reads TGTGCCGGCAAGGGGCAGGGTTATACTGAAGCTTTCTTT.

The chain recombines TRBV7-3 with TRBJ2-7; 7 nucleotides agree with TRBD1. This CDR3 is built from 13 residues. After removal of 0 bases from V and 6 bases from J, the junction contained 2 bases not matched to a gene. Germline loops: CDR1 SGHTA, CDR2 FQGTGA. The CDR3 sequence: CASSLTGTAEQYF. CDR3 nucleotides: TGTGCCAGCAGCTTAACCGGGACAGCCGAGCAGTACTTC.

The DNA of the CDR3 is TGTGCCAGCAGCTTGGTTTTAAGCGATGAGCAGTTCTTC. This codes for CASSLVLSDEQFF. This chain connects TRBV5-4 to TRBJ2-1; D is unresolved. V shed 0 bases and J shed 8 bases, with 9 bases lying between them. Germline loops: CDR1 SGHNT, CDR2 YYREEE (reference sequence). This CDR3 has 13 residues.

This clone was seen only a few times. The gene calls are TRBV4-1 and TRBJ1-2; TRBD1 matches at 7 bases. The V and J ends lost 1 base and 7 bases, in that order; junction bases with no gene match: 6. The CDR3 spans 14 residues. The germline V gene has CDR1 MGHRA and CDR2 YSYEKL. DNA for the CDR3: TGCGCCAGCAGCCAAGGCGGACAGGATCGTGGCTACACCTTC. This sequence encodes CASSQGGQDRGYTF.

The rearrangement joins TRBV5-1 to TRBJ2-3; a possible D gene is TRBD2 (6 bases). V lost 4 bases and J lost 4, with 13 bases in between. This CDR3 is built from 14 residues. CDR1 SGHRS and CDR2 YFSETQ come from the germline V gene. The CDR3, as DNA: TGCGCCAGCAGCGGGTTAGCGGCGCCAGATACGCAGTATTTT. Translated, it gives CASSGLAAPDTQYF.